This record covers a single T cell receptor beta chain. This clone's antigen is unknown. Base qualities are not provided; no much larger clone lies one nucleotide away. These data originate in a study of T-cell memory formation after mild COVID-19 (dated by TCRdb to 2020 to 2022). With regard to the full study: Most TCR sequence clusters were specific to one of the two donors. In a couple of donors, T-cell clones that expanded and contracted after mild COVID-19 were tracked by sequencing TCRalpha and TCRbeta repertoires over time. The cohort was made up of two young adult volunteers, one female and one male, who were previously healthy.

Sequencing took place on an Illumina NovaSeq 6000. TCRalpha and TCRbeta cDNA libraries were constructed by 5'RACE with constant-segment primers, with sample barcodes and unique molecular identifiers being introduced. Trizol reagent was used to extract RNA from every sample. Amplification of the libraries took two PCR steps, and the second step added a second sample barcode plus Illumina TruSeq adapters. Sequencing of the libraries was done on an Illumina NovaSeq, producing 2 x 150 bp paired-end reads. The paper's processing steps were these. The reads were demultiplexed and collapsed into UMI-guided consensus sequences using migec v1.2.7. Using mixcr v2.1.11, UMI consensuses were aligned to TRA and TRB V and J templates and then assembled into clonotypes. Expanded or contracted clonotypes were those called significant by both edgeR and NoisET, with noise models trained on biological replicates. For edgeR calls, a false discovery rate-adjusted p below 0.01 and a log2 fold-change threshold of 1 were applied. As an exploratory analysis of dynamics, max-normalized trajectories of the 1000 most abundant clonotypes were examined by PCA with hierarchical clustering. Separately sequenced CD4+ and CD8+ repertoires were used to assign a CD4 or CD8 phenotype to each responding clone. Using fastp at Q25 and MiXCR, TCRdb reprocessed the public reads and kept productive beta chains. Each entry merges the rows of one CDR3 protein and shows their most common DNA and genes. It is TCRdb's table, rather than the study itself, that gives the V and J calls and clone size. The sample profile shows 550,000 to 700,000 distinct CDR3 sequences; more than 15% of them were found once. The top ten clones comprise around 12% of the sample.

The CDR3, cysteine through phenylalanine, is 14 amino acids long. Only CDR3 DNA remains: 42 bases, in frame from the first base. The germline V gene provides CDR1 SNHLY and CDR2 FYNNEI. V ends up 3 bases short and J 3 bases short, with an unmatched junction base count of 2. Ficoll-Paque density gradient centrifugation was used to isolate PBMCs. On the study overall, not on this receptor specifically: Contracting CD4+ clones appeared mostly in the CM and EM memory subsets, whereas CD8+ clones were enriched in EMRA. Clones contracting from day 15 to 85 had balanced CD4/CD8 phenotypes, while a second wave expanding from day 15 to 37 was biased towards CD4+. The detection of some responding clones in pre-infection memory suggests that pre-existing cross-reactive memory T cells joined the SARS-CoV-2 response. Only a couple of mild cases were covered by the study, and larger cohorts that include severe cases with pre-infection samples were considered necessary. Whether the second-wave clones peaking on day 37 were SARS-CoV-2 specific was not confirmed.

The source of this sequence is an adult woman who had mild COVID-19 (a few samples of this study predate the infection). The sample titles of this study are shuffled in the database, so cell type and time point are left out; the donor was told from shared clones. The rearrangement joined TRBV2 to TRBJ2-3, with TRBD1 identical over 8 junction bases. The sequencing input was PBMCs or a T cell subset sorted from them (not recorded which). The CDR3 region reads CASSDYRGTDTQYF. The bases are TGTGCCAGCAGTGATTACAGGGGGACAGATACGCAGTATTTT.